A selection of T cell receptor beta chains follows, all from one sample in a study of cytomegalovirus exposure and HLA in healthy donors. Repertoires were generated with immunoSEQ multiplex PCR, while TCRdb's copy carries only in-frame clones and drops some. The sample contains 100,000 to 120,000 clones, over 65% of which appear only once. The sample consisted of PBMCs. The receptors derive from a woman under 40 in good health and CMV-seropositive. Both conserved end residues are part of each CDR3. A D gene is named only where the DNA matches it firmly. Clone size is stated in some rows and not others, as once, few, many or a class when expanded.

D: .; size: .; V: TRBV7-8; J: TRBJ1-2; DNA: TGTGCCAGCAGCTTATCTCCCAACTATGGCTACACCTTC; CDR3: CASSLSPNYGYTF
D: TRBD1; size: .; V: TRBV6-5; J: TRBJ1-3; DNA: TGTGCCAGCAGTTCTACAGGGGCCTCTGGAAACACCATATATTTT; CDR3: CASSSTGASGNTIYF
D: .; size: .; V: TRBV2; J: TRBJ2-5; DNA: TGTGCCAGCAGTGGATATGGACTATTAGAGACCCAGTACTTC; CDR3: CASSGYGLLETQYF
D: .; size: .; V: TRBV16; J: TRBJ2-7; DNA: TGTGCCAGCAGCCAATTCGACAGCGCCTACGAGCAGTACTTC; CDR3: CASSQFDSAYEQYF
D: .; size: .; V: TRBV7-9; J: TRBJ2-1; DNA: TGTGCCAGCAGCTTAGGCAGGGGACCCAGGACCGATGAGCAGTTCTTC; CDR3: CASSLGRGPRTDEQFF
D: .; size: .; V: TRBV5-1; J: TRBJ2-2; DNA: TGCGCCAGCAGCTTGAGTAGTATTAACGCCGGGGAGCTGTTTTTT; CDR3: CASSLSSINAGELFF
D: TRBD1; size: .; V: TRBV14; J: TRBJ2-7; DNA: TGTGCCAGCAGCCAACAGGGGGTGTCCTACGAGCAGTACTTC; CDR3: CASSQQGVSYEQYF
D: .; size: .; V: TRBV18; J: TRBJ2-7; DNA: TGTGCCAGCTCACCACCCTCGAGCTCCAAGCAGTACTTC; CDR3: CASSPPSSSKQYF
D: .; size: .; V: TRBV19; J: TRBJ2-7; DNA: TGTGCCAGTAGCACCCAGGTACAGGCGTACGAGCAGTACTTC; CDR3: CASSTQVQAYEQYF
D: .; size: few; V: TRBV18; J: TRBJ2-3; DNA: TGTGCCAGCTCACCGGGCTGGACAGTCACAGATACGCAGTATTTT; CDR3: CASSPGWTVTDTQYF
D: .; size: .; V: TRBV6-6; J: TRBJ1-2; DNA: TGTGCCAGCGTTCCAGGATCGAACTATGGCTACACCTTC; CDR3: CASVPGSNYGYTF
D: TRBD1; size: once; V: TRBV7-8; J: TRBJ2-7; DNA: TGTGCCAGCAGCTCACCATTCACAGGGACAGGGATCTACGAGCAGTACTTC; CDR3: CASSSPFTGTGIYEQYF
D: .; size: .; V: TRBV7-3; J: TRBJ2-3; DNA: TGTGCCAGCAGCGCACTAGGGAGAGAAAACACAGATACGCAGTATTTT; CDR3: CASSALGRENTDTQYF
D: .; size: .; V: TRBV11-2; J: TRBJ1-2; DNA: TGTGCCAGCAGCTCCCATGGGACTTATGGCTACACCTTC; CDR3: CASSSHGTYGYTF
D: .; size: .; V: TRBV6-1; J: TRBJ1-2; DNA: TGTGCCAGCAGTGTAGCCAGGGTAGGCTATGGCTACACCTTC; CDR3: CASSVARVGYGYTF
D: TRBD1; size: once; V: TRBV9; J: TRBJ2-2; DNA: TGTGCCAGCAGCCCGCAGGGACAGGCGAACACCGGGGAGCTGTTTTTT; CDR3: CASSPQGQANTGELFF
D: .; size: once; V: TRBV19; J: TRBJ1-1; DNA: TGTGCCAGTAGCCCCGGGACAATAGGCACCACTGAAGCTTTCTTT; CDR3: CASSPGTIGTTEAFF
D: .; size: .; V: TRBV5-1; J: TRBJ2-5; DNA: TGCGCCAGCAGCTTGGCAGGGGTTATACAAGAGACCCAGTACTTC; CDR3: CASSLAGVIQETQYF
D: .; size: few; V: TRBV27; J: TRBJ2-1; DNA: TGTGCCAGCAACGCGGAGAGCTCCTACAATGAGCAGTTCTTC; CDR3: CASNAESSYNEQFF
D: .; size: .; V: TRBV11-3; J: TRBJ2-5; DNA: TGTGCCAGCAGCTTAGGTCTCGGAGAGACCCAGTACTTC; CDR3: CASSLGLGETQYF
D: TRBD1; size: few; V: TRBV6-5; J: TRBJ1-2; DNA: TGTGCCAGCAGTCCTAGACAGGGGATCTATGGCTACACCTTC; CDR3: CASSPRQGIYGYTF
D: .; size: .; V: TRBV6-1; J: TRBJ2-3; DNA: TGTGCCACCAACAATATCCTTACAGATACGCAGTATTTT; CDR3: CATNNILTDTQYF
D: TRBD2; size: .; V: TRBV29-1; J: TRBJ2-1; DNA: TGCAGCGTTGGAGGACTAGCGGGACAAAAACCATACAATGAGCAGTTCTTC; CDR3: CSVGGLAGQKPYNEQFF
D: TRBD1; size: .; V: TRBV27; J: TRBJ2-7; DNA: TGTGCCAGCAGTGGACAGGGGTGGGAGCAGTACTTC; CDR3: CASSGQGWEQYF
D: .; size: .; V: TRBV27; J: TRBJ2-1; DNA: TGTGCCAGCAGTATGCTCCCGGGTGAGCAGTTCTTC; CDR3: CASSMLPGEQFF
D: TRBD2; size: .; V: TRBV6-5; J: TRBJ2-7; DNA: TGTGCCAGCAGTTACTCCTCCGGGGGGGCAACTCCCGAGCAGTACTTC; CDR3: CASSYSSGGATPEQYF
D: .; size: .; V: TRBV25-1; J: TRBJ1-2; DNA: TGTGCCAGCAGTGAACAGGCAGGTTCCAACTATGGCTACACCTTC; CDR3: CASSEQAGSNYGYTF